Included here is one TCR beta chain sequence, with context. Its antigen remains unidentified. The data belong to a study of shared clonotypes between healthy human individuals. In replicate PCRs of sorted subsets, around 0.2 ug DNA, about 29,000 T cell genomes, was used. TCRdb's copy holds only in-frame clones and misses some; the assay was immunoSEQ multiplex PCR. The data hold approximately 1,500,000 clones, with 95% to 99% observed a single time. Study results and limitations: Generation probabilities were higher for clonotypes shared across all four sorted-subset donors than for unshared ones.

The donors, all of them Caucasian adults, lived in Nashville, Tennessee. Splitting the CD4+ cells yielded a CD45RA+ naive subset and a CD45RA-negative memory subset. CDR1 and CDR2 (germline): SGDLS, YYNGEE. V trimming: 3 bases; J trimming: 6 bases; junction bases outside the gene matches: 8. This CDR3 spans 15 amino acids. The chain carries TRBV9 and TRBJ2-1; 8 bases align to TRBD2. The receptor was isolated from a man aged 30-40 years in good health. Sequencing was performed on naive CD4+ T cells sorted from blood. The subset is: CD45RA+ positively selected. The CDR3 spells CASSGGLAVPNEQFF. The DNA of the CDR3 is TGTGCCAGCAGCGGAGGACTAGCAGTCCCCAATGAGCAGTTCTTC.